This T cell receptor (beta chain) was identified during a study of control samples from healthy donors and cancer patients. Some clones are missing from TCRdb's copy, which holds only in-frame ones; the method was immunoSEQ multiplex PCR. The table records over 80,000 clones, 82% of them present only once. The V gene's germline CDR1 is SNHLY and CDR2 FYNNEI. The V gene lost 10 bases and the J gene lost 5 bases, with 20 bases spanning the gap. The CDR3 runs to 14 residues. The V gene is TRBV2, the J gene TRBJ1-1; D is unclear. The sequencing sample was made of blood. The clonotype originates from a man aged 55 to 69 in good health. The CDR3 DNA reads as TGTGCCAATCCCGAGAGGGAGGGATTTACTGAAGCTTTCTTT. Translating it yields CANPEREGFTEAFF.